Below are 8 T cell receptor beta chains sequenced from a single sample in a study of blood T cell repertoires in COVID-19 (dated by TCRdb to the early 2020s). Preparation of the library involved the immunoSEQ multiplex PCR assay. This is the immuneACCESS table as TCRdb keeps it, with only in-frame sequences that have V and J called. A part of the clones is gone; compared with another copy, unresolved V genes explain less than half, and the rest is unexplained. This sample lists 120,000 to 150,000 clones; roughly 87% were detected once. The leading ten clones occupy approximately 0.98% of the sample. Material for sequencing was peripheral blood. These receptor sequences come from a woman aged 45-60 years with acute or convalescent COVID-19.

The gene calls are TRBV10-1 and TRBJ2-2, with D possibly TRBD1 on 6 matching bases. This CDR3 is built from 15 residues. Germline CDR1 and CDR2: WNHNN and SYGVQD (reference sequence). V was trimmed by 4 bases and J by 5 bases, leaving 14 bases between them. CDR3 sequence: CASSGAGDLTGELFF. DNA of the CDR3: TGCGCCAGCAGTGGGGCAGGGGATCTTACCGGGGAGCTGTTTTTT.

The chain joins TRBV19 to TRBJ1-5, with no clear D. V lost 3 bases and J lost 7, with 13 bases in between. The CDR3 runs 14 residues. Germline V lookup: CDR1 LNHDA, CDR2 SQIVND (reference sequence). The CDR3 is CASSIRREGQPQHF. CDR3 DNA sequence: TGTGCCAGTAGTATCAGGCGGGAAGGCCAGCCCCAGCATTTT.

The gene calls are TRBV12-3 or TRBV12-4 and TRBJ1-6; the D gene is possibly TRBD1 (6 bases). This CDR3 contains 12 residues. The V gene lost 6 bases and the J gene lost 10 bases, with 10 bases spanning the gap. DNA for the CDR3: TGTGCCAGCAGACCGGACAGCTCACCCCTCCACTTT. Translation: CASRPDSSPLHF.

This chain links TRBV7-9 with TRBJ2-2; no firm D call. Trimming took off 2 bases at V and 6 bases at J, with 10 bases between the two ends. CDR1 SEHNR and CDR2 FQNEAQ come from the germline V gene (reference sequence). This CDR3 is 14 amino acids long. CDR3 region: CASSLISVPGELFF. The CDR3 nucleotides read TGTGCCAGCAGCTTAATCTCGGTTCCCGGGGAGCTGTTTTTT.

This sequence joins TRBV7-8 and TRBJ2-1, with 8 bases that match TRBD1. After removal of 2 bases from V and 8 bases from J, the junction contained 5 bases not matched to a gene. CDR1 and CDR2 from the germline V gene are SGHVS and FQNEAQ. The CDR3 extends over 14 amino acids. The CDR3 DNA sequence: TGTGCCAGCAGCTTACGGGGGACAGGCTATGAGCAGTTCTTC. Translation: CASSLRGTGYEQFF.

V is TRBV25-1 and J is TRBJ2-7; TRBD1 matches at 7 bases. The length of the CDR3 is 13 residues. Germline CDR1 reads MGHDK; CDR2 reads SYGVNS. J lost 3 bases, V lost 7 bases, and 6 bases had no gene match. CDR3 amino acids: CASTQGQIYEQYF. As DNA, the CDR3 is TGTGCCAGCACCCAGGGACAGATCTACGAGCAGTACTTC.

J is TRBJ2-7 and V is TRBV7-3, with 8 bases fitting TRBD2. Germline values: CDR1 SGHTA, CDR2 FQGTGA. J lost 3 bases, V lost 1 base, and 5 bases had no gene match. This CDR3 contains 15 residues. The CDR3 region is CASSLNSGTLYEQYF. CDR3 coding DNA: TGTGCCAGCAGCTTAAATAGCGGGACTCTCTACGAGCAGTACTTC.

The V call is TRBV21-1, the J call TRBJ2-3; TRBD2, the D gene given by the table, was not confirmed from the DNA. TRBV21-1 is noted as a pseudogene. This CDR3 has 17 residues. CDR3 sequence: CASSKTSGGANTDTQYF. The CDR3 bases are TGTGCCAGCAGCAAGACTAGCGGGGGGGCCAACACAGATACGCAGTATTTT.